What follows are 30 T cell receptor beta chains derived from one specimen sequenced in a study of T cell changes during pregnancy in multiple sclerosis. Using immunoSEQ multiplex PCR, the repertoire was profiled, and TCRdb retains in-frame clones only, with some absent. The data show some 60,000 clones, approximately 90% seen once. The sample consisted of peripheral blood, taken after pregnancy. These receptors were obtained from a female donor in good health, enrolled as a control in a pregnancy study.

V gene TRBV10-3 combines with J gene TRBJ1-2; 7 bases fit TRBD1. Germline V lookup: CDR1 ENHRY, CDR2 SYGVKD. CDR3 length equals 15 residues. The ends lost 6 bases at V and 5 bases at J; junction bases unmatched: 12. The DNA of the CDR3 is TGTGCCATCAGGCCCGGAACAGGGGATCATTATGGCTACACCTTC. This codes for CAIRPGTGDHYGYTF.

The chain uses TRBV10-3 and TRBJ2-3; 14 positions agree with TRBD2. The CDR3 sequence is 16 residues long. Germline lookup yields CDR1 ENHRY and CDR2 SYGVKD. V lost 6 bases and J lost 4; bases outside the gene matches: 6. CDR3 DNA: TGTGCCATCAGGCGACTAGCGGGGGGGTCAGCAGATACGCAGTATTTT. Encoded protein: CAIRRLAGGSADTQYF.

The gene calls are TRBV27 and TRBJ2-7, with TRBD1 matching over 8 bases. Trimming cost V 2 bases and J 5 bases; bases outside gene matches: 5. Looked up from germline, CDR1 is MNHEY and CDR2 is SMNVEV (reference sequence). The CDR3 length is 14 residues. The CDR3: CASSLGRGLNEQYF. DNA for the CDR3: TGTGCCAGCAGTTTAGGCAGGGGGCTGAACGAGCAGTACTTC.

The chain has TRBV6-5 and TRBJ1-1; D is possibly TRBD1 (5 bases). The CDR3 has 15 amino acids. V lost 8 bases and J lost 1, with 17 bases in between. CDR1 and CDR2 from the germline V gene are MNHEY and SVGAGI. The CDR3 DNA reads as TGTGCCAGCCGAGGCGGAGGGGTAGGGAACACTGAAGCTTTCTTT. This sequence encodes CASRGGGVGNTEAFF.

The rearrangement uses TRBV27 and TRBJ1-2; weak D call: TRBD1 (5 bases). The CDR3 runs 13 residues. Germline CDR1 and CDR2: MNHEY and SMNVEV (reference sequence). With 2 bases removed from V and 3 bases from J, the gap between germline ends came to 7 bases. CDR3 amino acids: CASSLGAHYGYTF. The CDR3 coding sequence is TGTGCCAGCAGTTTAGGGGCCCACTATGGCTACACCTTC.

This clone has just a few counts. The V gene is TRBV28, the J gene TRBJ1-3; TRBD1 is a possible D gene (6 bases). The germline V gene encodes CDR1 MDHEN and CDR2 SYDVKM. V dropped 4 bases and J dropped 8 bases, with 15 bases sitting between them. The CDR3 spans 14 residues. CDR3 sequence: CASSSGWTDYTIYF. The CDR3 DNA sequence: TGTGCCAGCAGTTCTGGGTGGACAGATTACACCATATATTTT.

V gene TRBV5-1 combines with J gene TRBJ1-1, with a possible D match to TRBD1 (5 bases). Trimming stripped 0 bases from V and 4 bases from J, with 10 bases between. Germline values: CDR1 SGHRS, CDR2 YFSETQ. The CDR3 loop spans 14 amino acids. The CDR3 coding sequence is TGCGCCAGCAGCTTGGGGGCGGGGGGCACTGAAGCTTTCTTT. It specifies CASSLGAGGTEAFF.

The genes are TRBV4-1 and TRBJ1-4, with no clear D. V was pared by 1 base and J by 6 bases, with 15 bases between. Germline loops: CDR1 MGHRA, CDR2 YSYEKL. The CDR3 has 16 amino acids. For the CDR3, the DNA is TGCGCCAGCAGCCAAGGAGGGAACAAACCTTATGAAAAACTGTTTTTT. Translating gives CASSQGGNKPYEKLFF.

This clone is a singleton in its sample. The chain uses TRBV2 and TRBJ2-1, with 15 bases aligning to TRBD2. The CDR3 covers 17 residues. The trim removed 6 bases at V and 9 bases at J, leaving 12 bases unmatched. Germline V gene data show CDR1 as SNHLY and CDR2 as FYNNEI. The CDR3 here is CASSSLPPGLAGGEQFF. The DNA of the CDR3 is TGTGCCAGCAGCTCCCTCCCACCGGGACTAGCGGGGGGTGAGCAGTTCTTC.

V and J are TRBV20-1 and TRBJ1-1; TRBD1 aligns across 7 bases. Germline CDR1 is DFQATT and CDR2 is SNEGSKA (reference sequence). The CDR3 runs to 11 residues. Unmatched junction bases numbered 6, after V lost 7 bases and J lost 7 bases. Here the CDR3 DNA reads TGCAGTGGCAGGGGGGAAGATGAAGCTTTCTTT. As protein: CSGRGEDEAFF.

The rearrangement links TRBV28 to TRBJ2-7; 9 nucleotides line up with TRBD1. Germline lookup yields CDR1 MDHEN and CDR2 SYDVKM. This CDR3 spans 14 amino acids. Losses at the gene ends were 6 bases for V and 2 bases for J; bases not matched to a gene: 5. The CDR3 spells CASRRTGDTYEQYF. The CDR3 DNA reads as TGTGCCAGCAGACGGACAGGGGATACCTACGAGCAGTACTTC.

The gene calls are TRBV11-2 and TRBJ1-2, with D possibly TRBD1 on 6 matching bases. Per germline, CDR1 SGHAT and CDR2 FQNNGV. The ends were cut back, 5 bases at V and 2 bases at J, with 15 bases in the middle. This CDR3 comprises 15 residues. The CDR3 spells CASSRAGELNYGYTF. Written as DNA, the CDR3 is TGTGCCAGCAGCCGAGCAGGGGAATTAAACTATGGCTACACCTTC.

The rearrangement uses TRBV14 and TRBJ2-3; possible D gene TRBD2, 5 bases. V lost 0 bases and J 3 bases, leaving 16 bases between the germline ends. The CDR3 contains 17 residues. Germline CDR1 SGHDN, CDR2 FVKESK. The CDR3: CASSQDGTGRLTDTQYF. CDR3 bases: TGTGCCAGCAGCCAAGATGGAACGGGAAGGTTGACAGATACGCAGTATTTT.

This chain connects TRBV19 to TRBJ1-2, with D uncertain. Between the trimmed V and J ends, which lost 3 bases and 0 bases, there was a span of 11 bases. The CDR3 is 15 residues long. Germline CDR1 is LNHDA and CDR2 is SQIVND (reference sequence). The CDR3, as DNA: TGTGCCAGTAGTATCGGAACCCTAGCTAACTATGGCTACACCTTC. Translating it yields CASSIGTLANYGYTF.

The V call is TRBV6-6, the J call TRBJ2-2, with D possibly being TRBD2 (5 bases). CDR1 and CDR2 from the germline V gene are MNHNY and SVGAGI (reference sequence). The CDR3 has 13 amino acids. V was trimmed by 4 bases and J by 9 bases, leaving 12 bases between them. CDR3 DNA sequence: TGTGCCAGCAGTTTGGGAGACACTCGGGAGCTGTTTTTT. Translated, it gives CASSLGDTRELFF.

The chain carries TRBV5-1 and TRBJ2-7; TRBD1 agrees at 7 bases. V shed 0 bases, J shed 5 bases, and the junction held 5 bases outside the gene matches. Germline CDR1 and CDR2: SGHRS and YFSETQ. This CDR3 comprises 14 residues. DNA for the CDR3: TGCGCCAGCAGCTTGGTTGGACAGGAAGACGAGCAGTACTTC. Its translation is CASSLVGQEDEQYF.

The genes are TRBV19 and TRBJ2-7; D gene ambiguous. V lost 5 bases and J 2 bases, leaving 16 bases between the germline ends. Looked up from germline, CDR1 is LNHDA and CDR2 is SQIVND (reference sequence). The CDR3 has 15 residues. Written as DNA, the CDR3 is TGTGCCAGTAGTCCTTCTGCGGCCAGAACCTACGAGCAGTACTTC. Protein: CASSPSAARTYEQYF.

The chain combines TRBV2 with TRBJ2-1; D possibly corresponds to TRBD1 (5 bases). V lost 6 bases, J lost 0 bases, and 9 bases lay in between. Germline values: CDR1 SNHLY, CDR2 FYNNEI. The CDR3 loop spans 14 amino acids. CDR3 in amino acids: CASRGQFSYNEQFF. The DNA for the CDR3 is TGTGCCAGCAGGGGGCAGTTCTCCTACAATGAGCAGTTCTTC.

CDR3 sequence reads: CASSFGHLMNTEAFF. In DNA form, the CDR3 reads TGTGCCAGCAGTTTTGGACACCTCATGAACACTGAAGCTTTCTTT. The chain combines TRBV28 with TRBJ1-1; D is possibly TRBD1 (5 bases). Trimming removed 3 bases from V and 0 bases from J, with 11 bases in between. This CDR3 region has 15 residues. Looked up from germline, CDR1 is MDHEN and CDR2 is SYDVKM.

The chain carries TRBV7-2 and TRBJ2-3; 11 bases match TRBD2. The trim removed 3 bases at V and 5 bases at J, leaving 7 bases unmatched. Germline V gene data show CDR1 as SGHTA and CDR2 as FQGNSA. There are 16 residues in the CDR3. The CDR3 DNA sequence: TGTGCCAGCAGCTTTTCTAGCGGGGGGTTAAAAGATACGCAGTATTTT. It encodes CASSFSSGGLKDTQYF.

The CDR3 protein is CASSDSGGYEQYF. Written as DNA, the CDR3 is TGTGCCAGCAGTGATAGCGGGGGATACGAGCAGTACTTC. V gene TRBV2 combines with J gene TRBJ2-7; 9 bases map to TRBD2. Germline V gives CDR1 SNHLY, CDR2 FYNNEI. V was pared by 3 bases and J by 4 bases, with 1 base of the junction left unmatched. The CDR3 is made up of 13 amino acids. The complete variable domain, with remaining parts taken from reference TRBV2 and TRBJ2-7, reads EPEVTQTPSHQVTQMGQEVILRCVPISNHLYFYWYRQILGQKVEFLVSFYNNEISEKSEIFDDQFSVERPDGSNFTLKIRSTKLEDSAMYFCASSDSGGYEQYFGPGTRLTVT.

As DNA, the CDR3 is TGTGCCAGCAGTTCCGGGAGTCTGGGGAACTATGGCTACACCTTC. This codes for CASSSGSLGNYGYTF. This rearrangement joins TRBV6-5 to TRBJ1-2; D unresolved. From germline, CDR1 is MNHEY and CDR2 SVGAGI. Deletions cut 4 bases from V and 2 bases from J, with 14 bases between. The CDR3 spans 15 residues.

This clone has just a few counts. Sequence at one end of the junction differs from germline and may be a read error. This chain links TRBV10-3 with TRBJ2-5, with 8 nucleotides matching TRBD2. Germline V gene lookup returns CDR1 ENHRY and CDR2 SYGVKD. The CDR3 sequence is 13 residues long. The CDR3 is CAITPGLEEPQYF. The CDR3 nucleotides are TGTGCCATCACCCCGGGACTAGAAGAGCCCCAGTACTTC.

On this clone itself: Other DNA sequences in this sample translate to the same CDR3. This chain joins TRBV18 and TRBJ1-1; D may be TRBD1 (6 bases). Deletions cut 5 bases from V and 1 base from J, with 8 bases between. Germline values: CDR1 KGHSH, CDR2 LQKENI. This CDR3 has 13 residues. CDR3: CASSATGNTEAFF. Written as DNA, the CDR3 is TGTGCCAGCTCAGCGACAGGGAACACTGAAGCTTTCTTT.

A few counts support this clone. The V gene is TRBV7-2, the J gene TRBJ2-7; no clear D. V dropped 4 bases and J dropped 7 bases, with 17 bases sitting between them. Germline CDR1 and CDR2: SGHTA and FQGNSA. The CDR3 has 14 amino acids. The DNA of the CDR3 is TGTGCCAGCAGCTCCCAACCCTCTTCGCGAGAGCAGTACTTC. Its translation: CASSSQPSSREQYF.

The rearrangement joins TRBV5-8 to TRBJ1-1; the match to TRBD1 covers 9 bases. V lost 5 bases, J lost 7 bases, and 12 bases stayed unmatched. This CDR3 comprises 15 residues. Germline values: CDR1 SGHTS, CDR2 YDEGEE. CDR3 region: CASSFLQGAIDEAFF. The CDR3 DNA reads as TGTGCCAGCAGTTTTTTACAGGGGGCGATCGATGAAGCTTTCTTT.

The chain joins TRBV7-9 to TRBJ2-7, with D maybe TRBD2 (5 bases). The ends were cut back, 3 bases at V and 1 base at J, with 10 bases in the middle. The CDR3 loop spans 14 amino acids. The germline gives CDR1 SEHNR, CDR2 FQNEAQ (reference sequence). Here the CDR3 DNA reads TGTGCCAGCAGCTTGAGGGCAGGATCCTACGAGCAGTACTTC. Translated, it gives CASSLRAGSYEQYF. Full variable domain (outside the CDR3, taken from reference TRBV7-9 and TRBJ2-7): DTGVSQNPRHKITKRGQNVTFRCDPISEHNRLYWYRQTLGQGPEFLTYFQNEAQLEKSRLLSDRFSAERPKGSFSTLEIQRTEQGDSAMYLCASSLRAGSYEQYFGPGTRLTVT.

The chain links TRBV21-1 to TRBJ1-2; the table's D call, TRBD1, has no DNA check behind it. TRBV21-1 is flagged as a pseudogene. The CDR3 has 21 amino acids. CDR3 nucleotide sequence: TGTGCCAGCAGCAGCCCCGGGACAGGGGCCTCTTTCGACTTTCATAACTATGGCTACACCTTC. It encodes CASSSPGTGASFDFHNYGYTF.

The CDR3 DNA follows: TGTGCCAGCAGTTTACATGTCGGGACACCTCTTGCGAACACTGAAGCTTTCTTT. Translating it yields CASSLHVGTPLANTEAFF. The gene calls are TRBV27 and TRBJ1-1; D is possibly TRBD1 (6 bases). V dropped 2 bases and J dropped 1 base, with 20 bases sitting between them. CDR1 is MNHEY and CDR2 is SMNVEV in the germline V gene (reference sequence). The CDR3 is made up of 18 amino acids.

The rearrangement links TRBV10-3 to TRBJ1-5; D unclear. There are 13 residues in the CDR3. Trimming pared 7 bases from V and 7 bases from J, leaving 14 bases between. Germline values: CDR1 ENHRY, CDR2 SYGVKD. CDR3 protein: CAIKNLEGQPQHF. DNA of the CDR3: TGTGCCATCAAGAACCTAGAAGGACAGCCCCAGCATTTT.